This TCR beta chain was identified during a study of CD8 T cells in Susac syndrome. Turning to the study itself: Sequenced Susac syndrome patients included about six with active disease and 8 or 9 who were in remission.

V shed 11 bases and J shed 4 bases, with 12 bases lying between them. CDR1 and CDR2 from the germline V gene are MNHEY and SMNVEV (reference sequence). The CDR3 totals 12 residues. TCR beta sequences were obtained from blood CD8+ and CD4+ T cells. Random hexamers were used to reverse transcribe the RNA input (about 0.5 to 1 ug). Using its own MiXCR run on the immunoSEQ multiplex PCR reads, TCRdb lists one record per CDR3 protein. The sample consists of roughly 100,000 distinct CDR3 sequences, roughly 95% of them appearing once. This chain uses TRBV27 with TRBJ1-5; no reliable D call. Sequenced sample: CD8+ T cells from PBMCs. The sequence derives from a human donor with Susac syndrome. This CDR3 is CAPRVGNQPQHF. DNA of the CDR3: TGTGCCCCCCGGGTAGGGAATCAGCCCCAGCATTTT.